This T cell receptor beta chain stems from a study of persistence of HIV-infected CD4 T cells. Study-level information: A median of about eight years of suppressive ART preceded sampling. Findings of the study overall: TCRbeta richness was lower in CMV- and Gag-responding cells than in anti-CD3/anti-CD28-responding cells.

Points on this clone: What it recognizes is unknown.

Nonspecific anti-CD3/anti-CD28 bead stimulation represents the broad CD4+ T cell repertoire. Sorting selected CD4+ T cells upregulating both CD40 ligand and CD69. Donors had undetectable plasma HIV-1 RNA, under 50 copies/mL, for 4+ years. Stimulated PBMCs had first been depleted of CD8+ T cells. The immunoSEQ assay was version 4, run in survey mode. Repertoires were generated with immunoSEQ multiplex PCR, while TCRdb's copy carries only in-frame clones and drops some. The sample gives fewer than 50,000 clones, approximately 89% of which show up once; about 2% is in the top ten. CDR3 length: 14 amino acids. V gave up 4 bases and J gave up 10 bases, with 15 bases separating them. From germline, CDR1 is SGHRS and CDR2 YFSETQ.

The chain is built from TRBV5-1 and TRBJ2-6; D is tentatively TRBD1 or TRBD2 (5 bases each). Sequenced material: CD4+ T cells sorted from PBMCs after approximately 19-hour stimulation, taken from a patient who received antiretroviral therapy. This receptor was identified in an adult man with HIV who was CMV-seropositive. CDR3 residues: CASSGTGRLNVLTF. The DNA for the CDR3 is TGCGCCAGCAGCGGGACCGGGCGACTTAACGTCCTGACTTTC.